What follows are 14 T cell receptor beta chains derived from one specimen sequenced in a study of T cells in Graves' hyperthyroidism and ophthalmopathy. The source material, RNA transcripts, was used to amplify TCR beta CDR3 regions. The HTBI primer set drove a first-round RT-PCR of the TCR CDR3. A single record per CDR3 protein comes from TCRdb applying MiXCR to the multiplex PCR reads. Altogether about 540,000 distinct CDR3 sequences are present, 35% to 55% being singletons, with the ten largest covering approximately 8.2%. Material for sequencing was peripheral blood or thyroid tissue (not recorded which). The origin of the receptors is a woman aged 18-30 years with Graves' hyperthyroidism.

The gene calls are TRBV10-2 and TRBJ1-3; no clear D. Germline V gives CDR1 WSHSY, CDR2 SAAADI. V gave up 4 bases and J gave up 3 bases, with 10 bases separating them. CDR3 length: 14 amino acids. The CDR3 coding sequence is TGCGCCAGCAGTGGGACGACAAATGGAAACACCATATATTTT. It specifies CASSGTTNGNTIYF.

This clonotype showed up just once. The chain combines TRBV24-1 with TRBJ1-2; D might be TRBD1 (5 bases). V lost 12 bases, J lost 8 bases, and 21 bases lay in between. The CDR3 runs 13 residues. From germline, CDR1 is KGHDR and CDR2 SFDVKD. CDR3 in amino acids: CAQTDIDVGGYTF. CDR3 in DNA: TGTGCCCAAACGGACATCGACGTCGGCGGCTACACCTTC.

The chain is built from TRBV9 and TRBJ1-5, with 7 bases that match TRBD1. The length of the CDR3 is 16 residues. CDR1 and CDR2 from the germline V gene are SGDLS and YYNGEE. J was trimmed by 3 bases and V by 5 bases; bases with no gene match: 11. The CDR3 bases are TGTGCCAGCAGTTCGAATACGGGGACAGTCAATCAGCCCCAGCATTTT. This sequence encodes CASSSNTGTVNQPQHF.

The chain has TRBV12-3 or TRBV12-4 and TRBJ1-2; no definite D call. This CDR3 is 11 amino acids long. The CDR3 DNA reads as TGTGCACACAAGACGGCCTATGGCTACACCTTC. Protein sequence: CAHKTAYGYTF.

The chain employs TRBV7-2 and TRBJ2-7; the D gene could be TRBD1 or TRBD2 (5 bases each). Germline values: CDR1 SGHTA, CDR2 FQGNSA. The CDR3 loop spans 15 amino acids. V was cut by 2 bases and J by 5 bases, with 16 bases left in between. The chain's CDR3 is CASSLRDGGTNEQYF. DNA of the CDR3: TGTGCCAGCAGCTTAAGGGACGGCGGTACGAACGAGCAGTACTTC.

V gene TRBV25-1 combines with J gene TRBJ2-6; D uncertain. Germline V lookup: CDR1 MGHDK, CDR2 SYGVNS. The V gene lost 5 bases and the J gene lost 0 bases, with 8 bases spanning the gap. The CDR3 extends over 15 amino acids. This CDR3 reads CASSLVYSGANVLTF. For the CDR3, the DNA is TGTGCCAGCAGTTTAGTGTACTCTGGGGCCAACGTCCTGACTTTC.

This clonotype was observed a few times. The V gene is TRBV11-3, the J gene TRBJ1-1; D uncertain. This CDR3 comprises 15 residues. V was clipped by 3 bases and J by 3 bases, with 14 bases between them. Germline V gene sequence: CDR1 SGHNT, CDR2 YENEEA. CDR3 sequence: CASSFVEGVDTEAFF. The CDR3 nucleotides read TGTGCCAGCAGCTTTGTGGAGGGTGTGGACACTGAAGCTTTCTTT.

Details on this clonotype: This may be a read error, as it is one base from a much larger clone. The chain couples TRBV19 to TRBJ1-5, with unresolved D. Germline V CDR1 and CDR2: LNHDA, SQIVND (reference sequence). With 5 bases removed from V and 6 bases from J, the gap between germline ends came to 8 bases. This CDR3 has 12 residues. DNA of the CDR3: TGTGCCAGTAGTGGGTGGAGTCAGCCCCAGCATTTT. Amino acids: CASSGWSQPQHF.

The chain has TRBV7-2 and TRBJ1-6, with a tentative D call TRBD1 (6 bases). The CDR3 is 13 residues long. Trimming pared 3 bases from V and 12 bases from J, leaving 12 bases between. Germline V gives CDR1 SGHTA, CDR2 FQGNSA. CDR3 amino acids: CASSFAKGEPLHF. CDR3 bases: TGTGCCAGCAGCTTCGCCAAGGGGGAACCCCTCCACTTT.

This clonotype has more than one count but fewer than ten. This chain joins TRBV19 and TRBJ2-7, with 12 bases fitting TRBD2. Trimming took 5 bases from V and 6 from J; bases not matched to a gene: 8. The length of the CDR3 is 15 residues. Germline V gene data show CDR1 as LNHDA and CDR2 as SQIVND (reference sequence). The CDR3 reads CASSVGLAGWFEQYF. Here the CDR3 DNA reads TGTGCCAGTAGTGTCGGACTAGCGGGATGGTTCGAGCAGTACTTC.

This clonotype has at least ten counts. This chain links TRBV7-2 with TRBJ1-2; weak D call: TRBD1 (5 bases). V lost 5 bases and J lost 5, with 15 bases in between. The CDR3 contains 14 residues. Germline lookup yields CDR1 SGHTA and CDR2 FQGNSA. The CDR3 DNA is TGTGCCAGCAGCCGTCCCGGGACCGCATATGGCTACACCTTC. Amino acid sequence: CASSRPGTAYGYTF.

Of note for this clonotype: At one end, the junction sequence differs from germline, possibly due to a read error. This chain links TRBV7-2 with TRBJ2-2; 7 bases map to TRBD2. The germline V gene encodes CDR1 SGHTA and CDR2 FQGNSA. CDR3 length equals 16 residues. CDR3 sequence: CASPHDPAGNTGELFF. DNA for the CDR3: TGTGCCAGCCCTCACGACCCAGCGGGGAACACCGGGGAACTGTTTTTT.

The chain couples TRBV12-3 or TRBV12-4 to TRBJ1-4; D remains unclear. The CDR3 is made up of 15 amino acids. The germline V and J ends were trimmed by 5 bases and 3 bases, with 13 bases remaining between them. CDR3: CASSPSGRANEKLFF. CDR3 DNA sequence: TGTGCCAGCAGTCCCTCGGGGAGGGCTAATGAAAAACTGTTTTTT.

The chain recombines TRBV6-6 with TRBJ2-5; D tentatively reads TRBD1 or TRBD2 (5 bases each). The CDR3 is made up of 10 amino acids. V was trimmed by 5 bases and J by 9 bases, leaving 7 bases between them. The V gene's germline CDR1 is MNHNY and CDR2 SVGAGI (reference sequence). The CDR3 DNA sequence: TGTGCCAGCAGTGGGGACCCCCAGTACTTC. Its translation: CASSGDPQYF.